These 11 T cell receptor beta chains were sequenced from one sample in a study of blood T cell repertoires in COVID-19. TCRdb keeps only in-frame clones here, not all; method: immunoSEQ multiplex PCR. Of 350,000 to 500,000 clones in the sample, approximately 91% were seen once. Material: PBMCs or T cells enriched from blood (not recorded which). Every receptor here comes from a woman aged 18-29 years who had been exposed to COVID-19.

V usage is TRBV23-1 and J usage is TRBJ2-2; 8 bases fit TRBD1. TRBV23-1 is assigned to the ORF class and has an uncertain function. V was clipped by 2 bases and J by 1 base; unmatched bases: 6. The CDR3 has 17 residues. CDR3 DNA: TGCGCCAGCAGTCAAATAAGAGGACAGGGGAACACCGGGGAGCTGTTTTTT. Translated, it gives CASSQIRGQGNTGELFF.

The rearrangement joins TRBV29-1 to TRBJ2-5; 11 bases map to TRBD2. CDR1 is SQVTM, CDR2 ANQGSEA, per germline. The CDR3 spans 16 residues. V lost 0 bases to trimming and J lost 7 bases; unmatched junction nucleotides: 10. CDR3 sequence (DNA): TGCAGCGTTGAAGACTTTAGCGGGGGGGCCATCGGGACCCAGTACTTC. Amino acid sequence: CSVEDFSGGAIGTQYF.

The V gene is TRBV19, the J gene TRBJ1-4; 10 nucleotides match TRBD1. The CDR3 length is 15 residues. The J segment lost 7 bases and the V segment lost 8 bases, leaving 10 bases of the junction unmatched. CDR1 and CDR2 from the germline V gene are LNHDA and SQIVND (reference sequence). For the CDR3, the DNA is TGTGCCAGTCGCAGCCGACAGGGGGCGCGTGAAAAACTGTTTTTT. This translates into CASRSRQGAREKLFF.

The chain couples TRBV30 to TRBJ1-1; 8 bases align to TRBD1. The germline V gene encodes CDR1 GTSNPN and CDR2 SVGIG (reference sequence). The CDR3 is made up of 16 amino acids. Losses at the gene ends were 1 base for V and 4 bases for J; bases not matched to a gene: 11. CDR3 nucleotides: TGTGCCTGGAGTGGCGGAGGGGACAGGCTCGGCACTGAAGCTTTCTTT. This translates into CAWSGGGDRLGTEAFF.

The chain combines TRBV7-9 with TRBJ1-2; possibly TRBD1 for D (5 bases). V was cut by 7 bases and J by 2 bases, with 14 bases left in between. There are 14 residues in the CDR3. Germline V gene data show CDR1 as SEHNR and CDR2 as FQNEAQ (reference sequence). In DNA, the CDR3 is TGTGCCAGCACCACCAGGGCTACGAACTATGGCTACACCTTC. Translated, it gives CASTTRATNYGYTF.

The chain links TRBV27 to TRBJ2-1; 7 nucleotides match TRBD1. J was trimmed by 6 bases and V by 0 bases; bases with no gene match: 8. The CDR3 length is 16 residues. Germline values: CDR1 MNHEY, CDR2 SMNVEV (reference sequence). CDR3 sequence: CASSLSSTGWGNEQFF. As DNA, the CDR3 is TGTGCCAGCAGTTTATCCTCGACAGGGTGGGGCAATGAGCAGTTCTTC.

The chain joins TRBV5-4 to TRBJ1-1; tentatively, D is TRBD1 (5 bases). The length of the CDR3 is 14 residues. Germline lookup yields CDR1 SGHNT and CDR2 YYREEE (reference sequence). The germline V and J ends were trimmed by 5 bases and 1 base, with 12 bases remaining between them. This CDR3 reads CASRWGGENTEAFF. As DNA, the CDR3 is TGTGCCAGCAGGTGGGGGGGAGAGAACACTGAAGCTTTCTTT.

The chain is built from TRBV7-3 and TRBJ2-1, with 7 bases that match TRBD1. The CDR3 is 12 residues long. With 2 bases clipped from V and 15 bases from J, the junction kept 7 bases outside the gene matches. Germline V CDR1 and CDR2: SGHTA, FQGTGA. DNA of the CDR3: TGTGCCAGCAGCTTACCAGACAGGGTCATGTTCTTC. This sequence encodes CASSLPDRVMFF.

The rearrangement joins TRBV7-8 to TRBJ1-6, with unresolved D. Deletions cut 6 bases from V and 0 bases from J, with 18 bases between. The CDR3 length is 18 residues. Germline V CDR1 and CDR2: SGHVS, FQNEAQ. CDR3 coding DNA: TGTGCCAGCAGTCCGGTGGGTGCAGCGAGCTCCTATAATTCACCCCTCCACTTT. This translates into CASSPVGAASSYNSPLHF. Drawing the rest from reference TRBV7-8 and TRBJ1-6, the complete variable domain is GAGVSQSPRYKVAKRGQDVALRCDPISGHVSLFWYQQALGQGPEFLTYFQNEAQLDKSGLPSDRFFAERPEGSVSTLKIQRTQQEDSAVYLCASSPVGAASSYNSPLHFGNGTRLTVT.

This rearrangement joins TRBV28 to TRBJ1-4; D uncertain. V lost 4 bases and J 0 bases, leaving 12 bases between the germline ends. This CDR3 spans 16 amino acids. CDR1 and CDR2 from the germline V gene are MDHEN and SYDVKM. CDR3 bases: TGTGCCAGCAGTTCCCCTCGGGGTGCAACTAATGAAAAACTGTTTTTT. Amino acids: CASSSPRGATNEKLFF.

The rearrangement uses TRBV9 and TRBJ2-1, with 14 bases identical to TRBD2. CDR3 length: 20 amino acids. V was pared by 4 bases and J by 10 bases, with 22 bases of the junction left unmatched. CDR1 is SGDLS and CDR2 is YYNGEE in the germline V gene. CDR3 in DNA: TGTGCCAGCAGCCCTCTTACCGGGACTAGCGGGGGACTAAGGCTGGGGGAGCAGTTCTTC. This encodes CASSPLTGTSGGLRLGEQFF.